These 6 T cell receptor beta chains were all obtained from the same sample, sequenced in a study of shared clonotypes between healthy human individuals (dated by TCRdb to about 2020). Libraries were made using the immunoSEQ multiplex PCR assay. The source is immuneACCESS, and TCRdb retained only in-frame sequences with V and J called. Part of the clones is not carried over; for the studies checked, unresolved V genes explain less than half of this, and the remainder is unexplained. The sample includes about 96,000 clones, with 60% to 70% observed a single time. The ten largest account for approximately 55% of the sample. Source material: memory CD8+ T cells sorted from blood. Interpreted using the paper, the cell subset or site label stands for: CD45RO+ cells pooled with CCR7-negative TemRA cells. The origin of the receptors is a man aged 25 to 40 in good health.

In the case of this clone: A much larger clone is a single base away; this may be a read error. The chain recombines TRBV28 with TRBJ2-2; D gene unclear. The V end was cut by 5 bases, the J end by 6 bases, with 7 bases between. Germline-derived CDR1 and CDR2 are MDHEN and SYDVKM. The CDR3 contains 12 residues. The CDR3 bases are TGTGCCAGCAGTCCCCTTGCCGGGGAGCTGTTTTTT. Amino acid sequence: CASSPLAGELFF. The full variable domain, in which reference TRBV28 and TRBJ2-2 provide the parts outside the CDR3, is DVKVTQSSRYLVKRTGEKVFLECVQDMDHENMFWYRQDPGLGLRLIYFSYDVKMKEKGDIPEGYSVSREKKERFSLILESASTNQTSMYLCASSPLAGELFFGEGSRLTVL.

The V call is TRBV10-3, the J call TRBJ1-5, with TRBD1 matching over 8 bases. Germline CDR1 ENHRY, CDR2 SYGVKD. The CDR3 sequence is 16 residues long. Unmatched junction bases numbered 8, after V lost 1 base and J lost 6 bases. The CDR3: CAISEFSGQGSQPQHF. In nucleotides, the CDR3 is TGTGCCATCAGTGAGTTCTCCGGACAGGGCAGTCAGCCCCAGCATTTT.

CDR3 coding DNA: TGCGCCAGCAGCTTGGCGGTGGGCCTGGGAGGAGGGACTGAAGCTTTCTTT. Protein sequence: CASSLAVGLGGGTEAFF. V and J are TRBV5-1 and TRBJ1-1; the D is unclear. Trimming stripped 0 bases from V and 5 bases from J, with 20 bases between. The CDR3 consists of 17 residues. Germline V gene sequence: CDR1 SGHRS, CDR2 YFSETQ.

As DNA, the CDR3 is TGCAGCGCTGGGTACACTGAAGCTTTCTTT. Amino acid sequence: CSAGYTEAFF. The chain employs TRBV29-1 and TRBJ1-1; D not resolved. The CDR3 extends over 10 amino acids. The V gene lost 7 bases and the J gene lost 3 bases, with 6 bases spanning the gap. Germline V gene lookup returns CDR1 SQVTM and CDR2 ANQGSEA.

V gene TRBV12-5 combines with J gene TRBJ1-1, with D possibly matching TRBD1 (5 bases). The germline V gene has CDR1 LGHNT and CDR2 FRNRAP. Trimming cost V 7 bases and J 4 bases, with 13 bases left between them. The CDR3 runs 13 residues. The CDR3 DNA sequence: TGTGCTAGTGCTACGGACACCGTCACTGAAGCTTTCTTT. As protein: CASATDTVTEAFF.

The CDR3 loop reads CASGDRGYTDTQYF. CDR3 nucleotide sequence: TGTGCCAGCGGGGACAGGGGCTACACAGATACGCAGTATTTT. The rearrangement links TRBV6-1 to TRBJ2-3; 10 positions agree with TRBD1. The CDR3 runs 14 residues. CDR1 and CDR2 from the germline V gene are MNHNS and SASEGT. V lost 8 bases to trimming and J lost 2 bases; unmatched junction nucleotides: 4.